This is a list of T cell receptor beta chains from one sample in a study of blood T cells in healthy people across ages. TCRdb used MiXCR to reprocess the 5' RACE reads, holding one entry per CDR3 protein. This sample carries 1.4 million to 1.5 million distinct CDR3 sequences, around two fifths of them seen once, and the ten largest clones take less than 8%. Sequencing was done on a sample of blood. The receptors were gathered from a woman aged 18-35 years in good health. Each CDR3 is given with its conserved first and last residue. The order of the fields is J gene, clone size, V gene, D gene, CDR3 protein, CDR3 DNA. A D gene is named only where the DNA matches it firmly. Clone size is given for some rows only: seen once, a few or many times, or a class if the clone is expanded.

>TRBJ2-1|-|TRBV2|TRBD1
CASNRQGPPDEQFF
TGTGCCAGCAACAGACAGGGACCTCCGGATGAGCAGTTCTTC
>TRBJ2-4|few|TRBV15|TRBD1
CATSRAPPGGKNIQYF
TGTGCCACCAGCAGAGCCCCACCAGGGGGCAAAAACATTCAGTACTTC
>TRBJ2-3|few|TRBV12-3/TRBV12-4|-
CASRRTPSTDTQYF
TGTGCCAGCAGGCGGACACCCAGCACAGATACGCAGTATTTT
>TRBJ2-7|-|TRBV20-1|TRBD1
CSARITDRGRYEQYF
TGCAGTGCTAGGATTACGGACAGGGGGCGGTACGAGCAGTACTTC
>TRBJ2-7|few|TRBV30|-
CAGQSLNYEQYF
TGTGCGGGGCAGTCCCTCAACTACGAGCAGTACTTC
>TRBJ2-3|-|TRBV5-1|-
CASSSNDAVRADTQYF
TGCGCCAGCAGCTCCAATGACGCTGTAAGGGCAGATACGCAGTATTTT
>TRBJ2-3|-|TRBV7-2|-
CASSLARTTSTDTQYF
TGTGCCAGCAGCTTAGCGCGGACAACTAGCACAGATACGCAGTATTTT
>TRBJ2-7|few|TRBV12-3/TRBV12-4|-
CASSLVEYEQYF
TGTGCCAGCAGTTTAGTGGAGTACGAGCAGTACTTC
>TRBJ2-1|-|TRBV5-1|TRBD1
CASSSGQGFNGQFF
TGCGCCAGCAGCTCCGGACAGGGGTTCAATGGGCAGTTCTTC
>TRBJ2-7|-|TRBV29-1|TRBD1
CSVGLRTGDYEQYF
TGCAGCGTTGGACTAAGGACAGGGGACTACGAGCAGTACTTC
>TRBJ2-5|-|TRBV20-1|TRBD1
CSGAQGAEEAQYF
TGCAGTGGAGCCCAGGGGGCCGAAGAGGCCCAGTACTTC
>TRBJ1-2|-|TRBV11-2|-
CASSSSLGGSDGYTF
TGTGCCAGCAGTTCATCTCTCGGGGGGAGTGATGGCTACACCTTC
>TRBJ1-1|-|TRBV12-3/TRBV12-4|TRBD1
CASKYNPGQAGTEAFF
TGTGCCAGCAAATACAACCCGGGACAGGCCGGGACTGAAGCTTTCTTT
>TRBJ2-5|few|TRBV28|-
CASSLTGSSVYEQYF
TGTGCCAGCAGTCTCACAGGGAGTTCCGTCTATGAGCAGTACTTC
>TRBJ2-5|few|TRBV27|TRBD1
CASSSNRGETQYF
TGTGCCAGCAGTTCCAACAGGGGAGAGACCCAGTACTTC
>TRBJ2-3|-|TRBV5-1|-
CASSLERPTTDTQYF
TGCGCCAGCAGCTTGGAGCGTCCCACCACAGATACGCAGTATTTT
>TRBJ2-2|-|TRBV28|TRBD2
CASSFGRGGANTGELFF
TGTGCCAGCAGTTTTGGGCGGGGGGGGGCGAACACCGGGGAGCTGTTTTTT
>TRBJ2-7|-|TRBV11-1|TRBD1
CANSLGGDLSYEQYF
TGTGCCAACAGCTTAGGGGGCGACCTCTCCTACGAGCAGTACTTC